This T cell receptor (beta chain) was identified in a study of T cell repertoires in cytomegalovirus infection. V lost 5 bases and J lost 2; bases outside the gene matches: 15. Germline lookup yields CDR1 SNHLY and CDR2 FYNNEI. The CDR3 consists of 19 residues. With respect to this clonotype: Its specificity is unknown.

TCRdb itself ran the reads through MiXCR, one entry per CDR3 protein. Here the sample spans some 800,000 distinct CDR3 sequences, 25% to 35% being singletons. This chain links TRBV2 with TRBJ1-5; 10 bases match TRBD1. The receptor's source is a human donor in good health (CMV status not recorded). Some clones in this sample may be carry-over from other donors' samples. The sample here was cultured CD8+ T cells from PBMCs, taken from culture after CMV antigen stimulation. CDR3 nucleotides: TGTGCCAGCAGTAGTCCGGGACAGGGGCCATCCTTTCGCAATCAGCCCCAGCATTTT. This encodes CASSSPGQGPSFRNQPQHF.